These 21 T cell receptor beta chains were sequenced from one sample in a study of T cells in Graves' hyperthyroidism and ophthalmopathy. The TCR beta CDR3 regions underwent amplification using RNA transcripts as the source. An initial round of RT-PCR targeting the TCR CDR3 relied on the HTBI primer set. TCRdb reprocessed the multiplex PCR reads with MiXCR, giving one entry per CDR3 protein. The data hold some 600,000 distinct CDR3 sequences, with more than 11% observed a single time. The sequencing sample was made of blood. All receptors come from a woman aged 25 to 39 with Graves' hyperthyroidism that later progressed to Graves' ophthalmopathy.

This clonotype has a handful of counts. The chain has TRBV15 and TRBJ1-1; 8 nucleotides align to TRBD1. Germline V gene data show CDR1 as LNHNV and CDR2 as YYDKDF (reference sequence). The CDR3 is 17 residues long. The V and J ends lost 5 bases and 4 bases, in that order; junction bases with no gene match: 15. CDR3 protein: CATSPTYTGGGRTEAFF. Here the CDR3 DNA reads TGTGCCACCAGCCCCACTTATACAGGGGGAGGTCGCACTGAAGCTTTCTTT. The entire variable domain, with the rest obtained from reference TRBV15 and TRBJ1-1, is as follows: DAMVIQNPRYQVTQFGKPVTLSCSQTLNHNVMYWYQQKSSQAPKLLFHYYDKDFNNEADTPDNFQSRRPNTSFCFLDIRSPGLGDTAMYLCATSPTYTGGGRTEAFFGQGTRLTVV.

The chain couples TRBV7-8 to TRBJ2-7; D is ambiguous. The germline V gene has CDR1 SGHVS and CDR2 FQNEAQ. This CDR3 is built from 14 residues. V lost 1 base to trimming and J lost 3 bases, with 10 bases between them. The CDR3 bases are TGTGCCAGCAGCTTAGAAAGGTCCAACTACGAGCAGTACTTC. Translating gives CASSLERSNYEQYF. Looking up the rest from reference TRBV7-8 and TRBJ2-7 gives the full variable domain: GAGVSQSPRYKVAKRGQDVALRCDPISGHVSLFWYQQALGQGPEFLTYFQNEAQLDKSGLPSDRFFAERPEGSVSTLKIQRTQQEDSAVYLCASSLERSNYEQYFGPGTRLTVT.

The gene calls are TRBV6-1 and TRBJ1-5; no definite D call. CDR1 MNHNS and CDR2 SASEGT come from the germline V gene. CDR3 length: 14 residues. V lost 8 bases and J 3 bases, leaving 14 bases between the germline ends. This CDR3 is CASGQQGNNQPQHF. The CDR3, as DNA: TGTGCCAGCGGCCAGCAAGGGAACAATCAGCCCCAGCATTTT.

CDR3 in amino acids: CASSFDHRVAGYTF. The DNA of the CDR3 is TGTGCCAGCAGTTTCGATCACAGGGTAGCCGGCTACACCTTC. The J gene is TRBJ1-2, the V gene TRBV28; TRBD1 is a possible D gene (6 bases). The germline V gene has CDR1 MDHEN and CDR2 SYDVKM. The CDR3 consists of 14 residues. The ends were cut back, 3 bases at V and 8 bases at J, with 16 bases in the middle.

This clonotype was detected a few times. V gene TRBV12-3 or TRBV12-4 combines with J gene TRBJ1-2; D gene ambiguous. The CDR3 is 12 amino acids. The V end lost 3 bases, the J end lost 8 bases, and 10 bases lay between the germline ends. As DNA, the CDR3 is TGTGCCAGCAGTTTCGGGGTGGGCGGCTACACCTTC. Protein product: CASSFGVGGYTF.

V usage is TRBV9 and J usage is TRBJ2-5, with TRBD2 matching over 7 bases. CDR3 length: 15 residues. Germline V gene sequence: CDR1 SGDLS, CDR2 YYNGEE. The V gene end was trimmed by 0 bases and the J gene end by 3 bases; junction bases not matched to a gene: 5. The CDR3 sequence is CASSVAGSGEETQYF. The DNA of the CDR3 is TGTGCCAGCAGCGTAGCCGGGAGCGGGGAAGAGACCCAGTACTTC.

This clonotype was seen repeatedly, ten times or more. The chain is built from TRBV6-5 and TRBJ1-2, with D unresolved. The V end was cut by 0 bases, the J end by 5 bases, with 13 bases between. Germline V gene lookup returns CDR1 MNHEY and CDR2 SVGAGI. The CDR3 runs 15 residues. This CDR3 reads CASSYSYIPDYGYTF. In DNA form, the CDR3 reads TGTGCCAGCAGTTACTCGTACATCCCTGATTATGGCTACACCTTC.

In this sample, this clonotype turned up a few times. CDR3 amino acids: CSARLAGLETQYF. As DNA, the CDR3 is TGCAGTGCTAGACTAGCGGGATTGGAGACCCAGTACTTC. The genes are TRBV20-1 and TRBJ2-5, with TRBD2 identical over 9 bases. The CDR3 length is 13 residues. Germline values: CDR1 DFQATT, CDR2 SNEGSKA (reference sequence). Trimming cost V 2 bases and J 5 bases; bases outside gene matches: 3.

This clonotype was recorded at least ten times. The rearrangement joins TRBV6-1 to TRBJ2-1; tentative D call: TRBD2 (6 bases). The ends were cut back, 2 bases at V and 5 bases at J, with 13 bases in the middle. The CDR3 covers 15 residues. Germline CDR1 is MNHNS and CDR2 is SASEGT. The CDR3 DNA follows: TGTGCCAGCAGTGAAACTCCAAGGGAGGACAATGAGCAGTTCTTC. It encodes CASSETPREDNEQFF.

This clonotype was seen many times. The chain links TRBV12-3 or TRBV12-4 to TRBJ1-6; no clear D. The length of the CDR3 is 13 residues. The V gene lost 8 bases and the J gene lost 7 bases, with 12 bases spanning the gap. Here the CDR3 reads CASSPRLNSPLHF. The CDR3, as DNA: TGTGCCAGCTCGCCGCGACTAAATTCACCCCTCCACTTT.

This clonotype showed up many times. This chain links TRBV28 with TRBJ2-7; no definite D call. The CDR3 spans 12 residues. The V and J ends lost 2 bases and 2 bases respectively, with 4 bases between them. From germline, CDR1 is MDHEN and CDR2 SYDVKM. The CDR3 loop is CASSLAAYEQYF. The CDR3 coding sequence is TGTGCCAGCAGTTTAGCGGCCTACGAGCAGTACTTC.

A few counts support this clonotype. The DNA for the CDR3 is TGTGCCAGCAGTTACGTGAACAGAGAGCAGCCCCAGCATTTT. This translates into CASSYVNREQPQHF. The chain combines TRBV6-2 or TRBV6-3 with TRBJ1-5; D not certain. There are 14 residues in the CDR3. The ends were cut back, 2 bases at V and 7 bases at J, with 12 bases in the middle. Looked up from germline, CDR1 is MNHEY and CDR2 is SVGEGT.

V and J are TRBV7-8 and TRBJ2-2; no reliable D call. With 6 bases removed from V and 3 bases from J, the gap between germline ends came to 11 bases. The CDR3 has 14 amino acids. CDR1 and CDR2 from the germline V gene are SGHVS and FQNEAQ. CDR3 residues: CASRAPTHTGELFF. The CDR3 DNA reads TGTGCCAGCAGGGCACCAACTCACACCGGGGAGCTGTTTTTT. The whole variable domain, remainder taken from reference TRBV7-8 and TRBJ2-2, is GAGVSQSPRYKVAKRGQDVALRCDPISGHVSLFWYQQALGQGPEFLTYFQNEAQLDKSGLPSDRFFAERPEGSVSTLKIQRTQQEDSAVYLCASRAPTHTGELFFGEGSRLTVL.

This clonotype was observed at least ten times. The chain has TRBV9 and TRBJ2-1; TRBD2 matches 13 bases. Trimming took 3 bases from V and 8 from J; bases not matched to a gene: 5. This CDR3 is built from 15 residues. Per germline, CDR1 SGDLS and CDR2 YYNGEE. CDR3 DNA sequence: TGTGCCAGCAGCGATCGGACTAGCGGGAGTTATGAGCAGTTCTTC. This translates into CASSDRTSGSYEQFF. Together with reference TRBV9 and TRBJ2-1, the CDR3 gives the full variable domain: DSGVTQTPKHLITATGQRVTLRCSPRSGDLSVYWYQQSLDQGLQFLIQYYNGEERAKGNILERFSAQQFPDLHSELNLSSLELGDSALYFCASSDRTSGSYEQFFGPGTRLTVL.

The CDR3: CASSLGSWENQPQHF. In DNA, the CDR3 is TGTGCCAGCAGCTTAGGAAGTTGGGAGAATCAGCCCCAGCATTTT. V is TRBV7-6 and J is TRBJ1-5, with D unresolved. The CDR3 has 15 amino acids. The germline V gene encodes CDR1 SGHVS and CDR2 FNYEAQ. Trimming left V 1 base short and J 4 bases short, with 11 bases between.

Many counts were recorded for this clonotype. This chain joins TRBV28 and TRBJ1-2, with 7 bases matching TRBD1. CDR3 size: 15 residues. Unmatched junction bases numbered 12, after V lost 5 bases and J lost 6 bases. Germline V gene lookup returns CDR1 MDHEN and CDR2 SYDVKM. The CDR3: CASSTSGRGPDGYTF. Here the CDR3 DNA reads TGTGCCAGCAGTACCTCTGGAAGGGGGCCCGATGGCTACACCTTC.

This clonotype was seen many times. This chain links TRBV14 with TRBJ2-2; the D is unclear. The CDR3 has 14 amino acids. V lost 4 bases and J lost 4, with 10 bases in between. CDR1 SGHDN and CDR2 FVKESK come from the germline V gene. This CDR3 is CASSRSRSTGELFF. CDR3 nucleotide sequence: TGTGCCAGCAGCCGTAGCAGAAGCACCGGGGAGCTGTTTTTT.

There are many counts of this clonotype. The chain is built from TRBV12-3 or TRBV12-4 and TRBJ2-3; 9 nucleotides match TRBD1. The CDR3 extends over 15 amino acids. The ends lost 3 bases at V and 3 bases at J; junction bases unmatched: 4. Here the CDR3 reads CASSFGTGITDTQYF. CDR3 nucleotide sequence: TGTGCCAGCAGTTTCGGGACAGGGATAACAGATACGCAGTATTTT.

In this sample, this clonotype turned up once. This chain connects TRBV10-3 to TRBJ2-7, with TRBD1 matching 9 bases. Trimming removed 1 base from V and 3 bases from J; junction bases left unmatched: 1. This CDR3 is 14 amino acids long. The germline gives CDR1 ENHRY, CDR2 SYGVKD. The chain's CDR3 is CAISEWDRDYEQYF. The DNA for the CDR3 is TGTGCCATCAGTGAGTGGGACAGGGACTACGAGCAGTACTTC.

The chain combines TRBV5-6 with TRBJ1-6; D unresolved. The V end lost 4 bases, the J end lost 7 bases, and 15 bases lay between the germline ends. This CDR3 has 15 amino acids. In germline, CDR1 is SGHDT, CDR2 YYEEEE. The DNA of the CDR3 is TGTGCCAGCAGCATACCGGGCCCATCGAATTCACCCCTCCACTTT. Protein product: CASSIPGPSNSPLHF.

This clonotype was detected ten times or more. This sequence joins TRBV5-1 and TRBJ1-1, with no clear D. This CDR3 has 14 residues. The V gene's germline CDR1 is SGHRS and CDR2 YFSETQ. Trimming removed 4 bases from V and 4 bases from J, with 14 bases in between. CDR3 residues: CASSTDNRGTEAFF. Written as DNA, the CDR3 is TGCGCCAGCAGCACCGACAACCGTGGCACTGAAGCTTTCTTT.